This T cell receptor (beta chain) was sequenced during a study of blood T cell repertoires in COVID-19. The data were produced by immunoSEQ multiplex PCR, yet TCRdb's version contains in-frame clones alone and is incomplete. This table has approximately 360,000 clones, roughly 89% appearing once. Germline CDR1 reads SGHTA; CDR2 reads FQGNSA. Trimming removed 5 bases from V and 6 bases from J; junction bases left unmatched: 10. The CDR3 is 15 amino acids. J is TRBJ1-2 and V is TRBV7-2, with 9 bases aligning to TRBD1. This TCR was recovered from a man aged 18-30 years with active or convalescent COVID-19. The sample consisted of peripheral blood. CDR3: CASSTRDRVENGYTF. In DNA, the CDR3 is TGTGCCAGCAGCACCCGGGACAGGGTTGAAAATGGCTACACCTTC. Variable domain in full (rest from reference TRBV7-2 and TRBJ1-2): GAGVSQSPSNKVTEKGKDVELRCDPISGHTALYWYRQSLGQGLEFLIYFQGNSAPDKSGLPSDRFSAERTGGSVSTLTIQRTQQEDSAVYLCASSTRDRVENGYTFGSGTRLTVV.